This passage covers 8 T cell receptor beta chains from one sample sequenced in a study of T cells in Graves' hyperthyroidism and ophthalmopathy. Authors of the study amplified TCR beta CDR3 regions from RNA transcripts. First-round RT-PCR targeting the TCR CDR3 was performed with the HTBI primer set. TCRdb reprocessed the multiplex PCR reads via MiXCR and lists one record per CDR3 protein. This sample carries nearly 600,000 distinct CDR3 sequences, 14% of them seen once, and the ten largest clones take roughly 7.1%. What was sequenced was blood. These receptors came from a woman younger than 30 with Graves' ophthalmopathy.

This clonotype was seen repeatedly, ten times or more. This chain joins TRBV19 and TRBJ2-1, with 10 bases matching TRBD2. V shed 1 base, J shed 6 bases, and the junction held 3 bases outside the gene matches. Germline V gene data show CDR1 as LNHDA and CDR2 as SQIVND (reference sequence). The CDR3 has 15 amino acids. The CDR3: CASSIASGSVNEQFF. DNA for the CDR3: TGTGCCAGTAGTATAGCTAGCGGGAGTGTCAATGAGCAGTTCTTC.

The V gene is TRBV19, the J gene TRBJ1-6; D may be TRBD1 (5 bases). This CDR3 is built from 14 residues. Trimming left V 9 bases short and J 9 bases short, with 18 bases between. The germline CDR1 and CDR2 sequences are LNHDA and SQIVND (reference sequence). The CDR3 DNA follows: TGTGCCAGCACTACCGTCCAGGGCGGTTCACCCCTCCACTTT. Protein sequence: CASTTVQGGSPLHF.

This clonotype was observed many times. J is TRBJ2-3 and V is TRBV3-1; 11 nucleotides agree with TRBD2. J gave up 7 bases and V 0 bases, and 3 bases lay outside the gene matches. Germline assignment: CDR1 LGHDT and CDR2 YNNKEL (reference sequence). The CDR3 sequence is 15 residues long. CDR3 residues: CASSQDGTSGNTQYF. CDR3 coding DNA: TGTGCCAGCAGCCAAGATGGGACTAGCGGAAATACGCAGTATTTT.

The table lists this clonotype with many counts. The CDR3 DNA reads TGTGCCAGCAGCCAAGATCCAGGCAGTGATGAAGCTTTCTTT. The encoded protein is CASSQDPGSDEAFF. The V call is TRBV3-1, the J call TRBJ1-1; D gene ambiguous. The CDR3 length is 14 residues. Germline V gives CDR1 LGHDT, CDR2 YNNKEL (reference sequence). V lost 0 bases, J lost 7 bases, and 12 bases lay in between. Using reference TRBV3-1 and TRBJ1-1 for the parts outside the CDR3, the full variable domain is DTAVSQTPKYLVTQMGNDKSIKCEQNLGHDTMYWYKQDSKKFLKIMFSYNNKELIINETVPNRFSPKSPDKAHLNLHINSLELGDSAVYFCASSQDPGSDEAFFGQGTRLTVV.

In this sample, this clonotype turned up many times. The rearrangement links TRBV2 to TRBJ2-3; 10 positions agree with TRBD2. Germline CDR1 is SNHLY and CDR2 is FYNNEI. The CDR3 contains 17 residues. After removal of 8 bases from V and 0 bases from J, the junction contained 11 bases not matched to a gene. The CDR3 DNA reads TGTGCCAGCGGGAAAGAGCTAGCGGGAGCTAGCACAGATACGCAGTATTTT. Protein product: CASGKELAGASTDTQYF. Full variable domain (outside the CDR3, taken from reference TRBV2 and TRBJ2-3): EPEVTQTPSHQVTQMGQEVILRCVPISNHLYFYWYRQILGQKVEFLVSFYNNEISEKSEIFDDQFSVERPDGSNFTLKIRSTKLEDSAMYFCASGKELAGASTDTQYFGPGTRLTVL.

Points on this clonotype: A much bigger clone sits one base away, suggesting this may be a read error. The rearrangement joins TRBV9 to TRBJ2-1, with 8 bases identical to TRBD1. The CDR3 has 15 amino acids. Germline CDR1 reads SGDLS; CDR2 reads YYNGEE. The junction had 4 bases not matched to a gene; V was cut back by 3 bases and J by 2 bases. CDR3 sequence: CASSAHRGTYNEQFF. CDR3 DNA: TGTGCCAGCAGCGCCCACAGGGGGACCTACAATGAGCAGTTCTTC.

This clonotype came up many times. J is TRBJ2-5 and V is TRBV29-1; D not resolved. Germline CDR1 SQVTM, CDR2 ANQGSEA. The V gene lost 3 bases and the J gene lost 7 bases, with 6 bases spanning the gap. This CDR3 is built from 10 residues. CDR3 in amino acids: CSVDLGTQYF. The CDR3 region has the DNA TGCAGCGTTGATTTGGGGACCCAGTACTTC.

Ten or more counts support this clonotype. The gene calls are TRBV11-2 and TRBJ2-3; D remains ambiguous. This CDR3 spans 13 amino acids. CDR1 is SGHAT and CDR2 is FQNNGV in the germline V gene. The V and J ends lost 4 bases and 2 bases respectively, with 7 bases between them. CDR3 region: CASSSRITDTQYF. The CDR3 region has the DNA TGTGCCAGCAGCTCCCGTATCACAGATACGCAGTATTTT.